A selection of T cell receptor beta chains follows, all from one sample in a study of T-cell memory formation after mild COVID-19. TCRdb re-called the 5' RACE reads with MiXCR, one entry per CDR3 protein. The sample holds about 560,000 distinct CDR3 sequences, under 20% seen once. Sequencing was performed on PBMCs or a T cell subset sorted from them (not recorded which). The receptors stem from an adult woman who had mild COVID-19 (a few samples of this study predate the infection). Cell type and time point are not known. Both conserved end residues are part of each CDR3. D genes are given only for firm matches. Clone size is shown for a subset of rows, as once, few, many or a class of expanded clone.

J,V,D,size,length,CDR3,DNA
TRBJ2-5,TRBV7-2,TRBD2,few,16,CASSKTLAGGQETQYF,TGTGCCAGCAGCAAAACACTAGCGGGGGGACAAGAGACCCAGTACTTC
TRBJ2-7,TRBV7-8,TRBD2,few,15,CASSLGTSHSYEQYF,TGTGCCAGCAGCTTAGGGACTAGCCACTCCTACGAGCAGTACTTC
TRBJ1-5,TRBV24-1,TRBD1,few,18,CATSDGPGQSYSNQPQHF,TGTGCCACCAGTGATGGACCGGGACAGAGTTATAGCAATCAGCCCCAGCATTTT
TRBJ1-1,TRBV7-8,NA,few,15,CASSTSGSLNTEAFF,TGTGCCAGCAGCACCTCGGGCAGCCTGAACACTGAAGCTTTCTTT
TRBJ2-5,TRBV9,TRBD2,NA,17,CASSVSGGLGPRETQYF,TGTGCCAGCAGCGTATCGGGGGGACTAGGACCAAGGGAGACCCAGTACTTC
TRBJ2-5,TRBV9,TRBD2,few,14,CASSVFGGGAAQYF,TGTGCCAGCAGCGTATTTGGCGGGGGGGCCGCCCAGTACTTC
TRBJ1-5,TRBV25-1,NA,NA,14,CASSEAGSNQPQHF,TGTGCCAGCAGTGAAGCAGGGAGCAATCAGCCCCAGCATTTT
TRBJ2-1,TRBV12-3/TRBV12-4,NA,NA,12,CASSTFGNEQFF,TGTGCCAGCAGCACCTTCGGCAATGAGCAGTTCTTC
TRBJ2-2,TRBV6-8,NA,NA,18,CASSYRDRSPPRTGELFF,TGTGCCAGCAGTTACCGGGACCGCTCGCCCCCTCGAACCGGGGAGCTGTTTTTT
TRBJ1-2,TRBV25-1,NA,NA,12,CASSEYSFGYTF,TGTGCCAGCAGTGAATACAGTTTTGGCTACACCTTC
TRBJ1-2,TRBV7-2,TRBD1,NA,17,CASSLQLTGGPSSGYTF,TGTGCCAGCAGCCTACAACTCACAGGGGGCCCTAGTTCTGGCTACACCTTC
TRBJ2-2,TRBV7-9,TRBD1,few,13,CASHDTGVGELFF,TGTGCCAGCCATGATACAGGGGTCGGGGAGCTGTTTTTT
TRBJ2-2,TRBV7-6,NA,NA,16,CASSFLGSANTGELFF,TGTGCCAGCAGCTTTCTAGGGAGCGCGAACACCGGGGAGCTGTTTTTT
TRBJ1-2,TRBV18,TRBD1,NA,14,CASSQSGQNYGYTF,TGTGCCAGCTCACAATCGGGACAGAACTATGGCTACACCTTC
TRBJ2-7,TRBV29-1,NA,NA,13,CSVIASRSYEQYF,TGCAGCGTTATAGCGTCCCGCTCCTACGAGCAGTACTTC
TRBJ2-3,TRBV24-1,NA,NA,14,CATSVDGSTDTQYF,TGTGCCACCAGTGTCGACGGAAGCACAGATACGCAGTATTTT
TRBJ2-3,TRBV9,TRBD2,many,16,CASSWTSGGAGDTQYF,TGTGCCAGCAGCTGGACTAGCGGGGGGGCTGGGGATACGCAGTATTTT
TRBJ2-3,TRBV5-5,NA,few,17,CASSFFLAVTSTDTQYF,TGTGCCAGCAGCTTTTTTTTGGCGGTTACTAGCACAGATACGCAGTATTTT
TRBJ2-3,TRBV24-1,TRBD1,NA,13,CATNTGDTDTQYF,TGTGCCACCAATACAGGGGACACAGATACGCAGTATTTT
TRBJ2-2,TRBV15,NA,NA,13,CASKGGGTGELFF,TGTGCCTCCAAAGGGGGAGGGACCGGGGAGCTGTTTTTT
TRBJ2-3,TRBV10-3,NA,few,16,CAISADSFSSTDTQYF,TGTGCCATCAGCGCCGACAGTTTCTCGAGCACAGATACGCAGTATTTT
TRBJ2-3,TRBV5-1,NA,NA,14,CASSLEVRTDTQYF,TGCGCCAGCAGCTTGGAGGTTAGAACAGATACGCAGTATTTT
TRBJ2-7,TRBV27,NA,NA,14,CASSFRGPPDEQYF,TGTGCCAGCAGTTTTCGGGGCCCTCCCGACGAGCAGTACTTC
TRBJ2-1,TRBV6-2/TRBV6-3,NA,NA,15,CASRFGAGWYNEQFF,TGTGCCAGCAGGTTCGGGGCGGGATGGTACAATGAGCAGTTCTTC
TRBJ2-3,TRBV19,NA,NA,16,CASSIGSGTHTDTQYF,TGTGCCAGTAGTATTGGATCGGGTACACACACAGATACGCAGTATTTT
TRBJ2-5,TRBV7-3,NA,few,15,CASSLNGGRQETQYF,TGTGCCAGCAGCTTAAACGGGGGGCGCCAAGAGACCCAGTACTTC
TRBJ2-4,TRBV2,TRBD1,few,18,CASLGQMTMGIAKNIQYF,TGTGCCAGCTTGGGACAGATGACAATGGGGATAGCCAAAAACATTCAGTACTTC
TRBJ1-1,TRBV3-1,NA,once,14,CASSFLQGSTEAFF,TGTGCCAGCAGCTTCCTCCAGGGCAGCACTGAAGCTTTCTTT
TRBJ2-5,TRBV7-2,TRBD2,NA,15,CASSRTSGPGETQYF,TGTGCCAGCAGCCGAACTAGCGGCCCTGGGGAGACCCAGTACTTC
TRBJ2-7,TRBV3-1,NA,few,13,CASSQDGEYEQYF,TGTGCCAGCAGCCAAGATGGGGAATACGAGCAGTACTTC
TRBJ2-3,TRBV5-1,NA,NA,16,CASSRDPNPGTDTQYF,TGCGCCAGCAGCAGGGACCCTAATCCAGGCACAGATACGCAGTATTTT
TRBJ2-1,TRBV7-2,TRBD2,few,15,CASSSSGRQYNEQFF,TGTGCCAGCAGCTCGAGCGGGAGGCAGTACAATGAGCAGTTCTTC
TRBJ1-1,TRBV6-5,NA,NA,13,CASGPYGNTEAFF,TGTGCCAGCGGCCCCTACGGGAACACTGAAGCTTTCTTT
TRBJ1-6,TRBV6-5,NA,NA,16,CASSSGVRLLGTPLHF,TGTGCCAGCAGTTCGGGGGTGAGGTTATTAGGGACACCCCTCCACTTT
TRBJ2-3,TRBV11-3,TRBD2,few,16,CASSSTGWEGTDTQYF,TGTGCCAGCAGCTCGACTGGGTGGGAGGGAACAGATACGCAGTATTTT
TRBJ2-1,TRBV7-2,TRBD1,NA,13,CASLGQGNNEQFF,TGTGCCAGCCTCGGACAGGGGAACAATGAGCAGTTCTTC
TRBJ1-2,TRBV14,NA,NA,13,CASKDSANYGYTF,TGTGCCAGCAAGGACAGCGCTAACTATGGCTACACCTTC
TRBJ2-5,TRBV20-1,NA,NA,13,CSASRGSQETQYF,TGCAGTGCTAGCAGGGGTTCTCAAGAGACCCAGTACTTC
TRBJ1-5,TRBV20-1,NA,NA,15,CSARLKGGLNQPQHF,TGCAGTGCTAGATTGAAGGGGGGACTCAATCAGCCCCAGCATTTT
TRBJ2-3,TRBV7-2,TRBD2,NA,15,CASSFPSGNTDTQYF,TGTGCCAGCAGCTTTCCTAGCGGTAACACAGATACGCAGTATTTT
TRBJ2-3,TRBV5-1,TRBD1,few,15,CASSLSGTVTDTQYF,TGCGCCAGCAGCTTATCCGGGACAGTAACAGATACGCAGTATTTT
TRBJ2-2,TRBV5-1,NA,few,15,CASSLGRSGTGELFF,TGCGCCAGCAGCTTGGGGAGGTCGGGCACCGGGGAGCTGTTTTTT
TRBJ2-2,TRBV5-1,TRBD1,NA,16,CASTHDRARNSGELFF,TGCGCCAGCACCCACGACAGGGCCAGGAATAGCGGGGAGCTGTTTTTT
TRBJ2-2,TRBV29-1,TRBD1,NA,14,CSVGDRENTGELFF,TGCAGCGTTGGGGACAGGGAGAACACCGGGGAGCTGTTTTTT
TRBJ2-1,TRBV2,TRBD1,few,13,CSSGTGIYNEQFF,TGTTCATCCGGGACAGGGATCTACAATGAGCAGTTCTTC
TRBJ2-1,TRBV30,NA,few,11,CAWSKRREQFF,TGTGCCTGGAGTAAGAGAAGGGAGCAGTTCTTC
TRBJ2-3,TRBV29-1,TRBD2,NA,14,CSVGLAGVTDTQYF,TGCAGCGTCGGGCTAGCGGGAGTGACAGATACGCAGTATTTT
TRBJ1-3,TRBV7-6,NA,NA,15,CASSLVGGTGNTIYF,TGTGCCAGCAGCTTAGTAGGGGGGACTGGAAACACCATATATTTT
TRBJ2-1,TRBV4-2,TRBD1,few,16,CASSLEGQALGGEQFF,TGTGCCAGCAGCCTCGAGGGACAGGCCCTGGGAGGTGAGCAGTTCTTC
TRBJ2-7,TRBV28,TRBD1,NA,18,CASSLYSRIRDRVYEQYF,TGTGCCAGCAGTTTATATAGTAGGATCCGGGACAGGGTATACGAGCAGTACTTC
TRBJ2-6,TRBV6-2/TRBV6-3,NA,NA,15,CASSTLGSGANVLTF,TGTGCCAGCAGTACCTTGGGGTCTGGGGCCAACGTCCTGACTTTC
TRBJ2-3,TRBV9,TRBD2,NA,16,CASSVTTSGGTDTQYF,TGTGCCAGCAGCGTTACGACTAGCGGTGGTACAGATACGCAGTATTTT
TRBJ2-6,TRBV25-1,NA,NA,15,CASSDTRSGANVLTF,TGTGCCAGCAGTGATACTCGCTCTGGGGCCAACGTCCTGACTTTC
TRBJ2-3,TRBV7-3,TRBD2,few,16,CASSLQAGGRTDTQYF,TGTGCCAGCAGCTTGCAAGCGGGGGGGCGTACAGATACGCAGTATTTT
TRBJ1-1,TRBV5-4,NA,few,13,CASSLAGVGEAFF,TGTGCCAGCAGCTTGGCAGGGGTCGGTGAAGCTTTCTTT
TRBJ1-5,TRBV5-6,NA,NA,14,CASSLWGRNQPQHF,TGTGCCAGCAGCTTGTGGGGTCGGAATCAGCCCCAGCATTTT
TRBJ2-5,TRBV12-3/TRBV12-4,TRBD2,NA,15,CASSFSSGSSETQYF,TGTGCCAGCAGTTTTTCTAGCGGGAGTAGCGAGACCCAGTACTTC